The rows below give T cell receptor beta chains drawn from one sample of a study of shared clonotypes between healthy human individuals. This table comes from immunoSEQ multiplex PCR, and its TCRdb copy is limited to in-frame clones, with some not included. The sample lists fewer than 1 million clones; 90% to 97% were seen once. The sample comprised naive CD8+ T cells sorted from blood. These receptor sequences come from a man aged 25-45 years in good health. Each CDR3 is given with its conserved first and last residue. The D gene is left open where the match is weak. Size values are once, few and many counts, or a class for expanded clones, and some rows have none.

J,size,V,D,CDR3,DNA
TRBJ2-1,.,TRBV7-6,TRBD2,CASSLGGGGRFNEQFF,TGTGCCAGCAGCTTAGGTGGCGGGGGGAGATTCAATGAGCAGTTCTTC
TRBJ2-3,.,TRBV5-5,.,CASSLRSGQRDTQYF,TGTGCCAGCAGCTTGCGGAGCGGTCAACGAGATACGCAGTATTTT
TRBJ2-7,few,TRBV29-1,TRBD1,CSVGRQGAYEQYF,TGCAGCGTTGGGAGACAGGGGGCCTACGAGCAGTACTTC
TRBJ2-7,once,TRBV6-5,TRBD2,CASSSPGSGASYEQYF,TGTGCCAGCAGTTCCCCGGGTAGCGGGGCCTCCTACGAGCAGTACTTC
TRBJ2-7,.,TRBV5-1,TRBD2,CASSLTVASGSFRYEQYF,TGCGCCAGCAGCTTGACGGTCGCTAGCGGGAGCTTCCGTTACGAGCAGTACTTC
TRBJ1-2,.,TRBV29-1,.,CSVEDRKEFVGYTF,TGCAGCGTTGAAGATCGAAAGGAATTCGTAGGCTACACCTTC
TRBJ2-7,.,TRBV27,TRBD1,CASSVTGSPSYEQYF,TGTGCCAGCAGTGTGACAGGGAGCCCTTCCTACGAGCAGTACTTC
TRBJ2-3,.,TRBV27,TRBD1,CASSPSQGDIPDTQYF,TGTGCCAGCAGCCCATCGCAGGGGGACATACCAGATACGCAGTATTTT
TRBJ2-3,.,TRBV5-4,.,CASSFGTDTQYF,TGTGCCAGCAGCTTCGGCACAGATACGCAGTATTTT
TRBJ2-1,once,TRBV5-5,TRBD2,CASSLVALAGQNEQFF,TGTGCCAGCAGCTTGGTCGCTCTAGCGGGTCAGAATGAGCAGTTCTTC
TRBJ2-3,once,TRBV4-1,.,CASSRGVGGETDTQYF,TGCGCCAGCAGCCGGGGGGTAGGAGGGGAGACAGATACGCAGTATTTT
TRBJ2-5,.,TRBV25-1,.,CASRGGVETQYF,TGTGCCAGCAGGGGGGGAGTAGAGACCCAGTACTTC
TRBJ1-4,.,TRBV2,TRBD1,CASSIDRGQKKLFF,TGTGCCAGCAGTATTGACAGGGGGCAGAAAAAACTGTTTTTT
TRBJ1-4,.,TRBV27,.,CASSPRQPFNEKLFF,TGTGCCAGCAGTCCGAGACAACCATTCAATGAAAAACTGTTTTTT
TRBJ2-7,.,TRBV11-2,.,CASSFNPVGAHSYEQYF,TGTGCCAGCAGCTTCAACCCTGTGGGGGCCCACTCCTACGAGCAGTACTTC
TRBJ2-3,.,TRBV9,.,CASSVDTDTQYF,TGTGCCAGCAGCGTGGACACAGATACGCAGTATTTT
TRBJ2-3,.,TRBV4-2,.,CASSMGSKDTQYF,TGTGCCAGCTCCATGGGGAGTAAAGATACGCAGTATTTT
TRBJ2-2,.,TRBV5-1,.,CASSSDTRMDTGELFF,TGCGCCAGCAGCTCGGACACTCGGATGGACACCGGGGAGCTGTTTTTT
TRBJ1-4,.,TRBV27,.,CASSSGFRPNEKLFF,TGTGCCAGCAGTTCAGGGTTCCGACCGAATGAAAAACTGTTTTTT
TRBJ2-2,once,TRBV2,.,CASSPWPNTGELFF,TGTGCCAGCAGTCCGTGGCCGAACACCGGGGAGCTGTTTTTT
TRBJ2-1,.,TRBV7-9,.,CASSPRGGHEQFF,TGTGCCAGCAGCCCCAGAGGAGGTCATGAGCAGTTCTTC
TRBJ2-3,.,TRBV7-2,.,CASSLTAAQRGDTQYF,TGTGCCAGCAGCTTAACAGCGGCTCAACGTGGAGATACGCAGTATTTT
TRBJ2-1,.,TRBV7-7,TRBD2,CASSYLAGDNEQFF,TGTGCTAGCAGCTACTTAGCGGGGGACAATGAGCAGTTCTTC
TRBJ1-5,once,TRBV7-9,.,CASSPGGGFQPQHF,TGTGCCAGCAGCCCGGGGGGAGGGTTTCAGCCCCAGCATTTT
TRBJ2-1,.,TRBV6-4,TRBD2,CASSDPVAGLSEQFF,TGTGCCAGCAGTGACCCGGTAGCGGGACTTAGTGAGCAGTTCTTC
TRBJ2-1,.,TRBV15,TRBD2,CATNAGLASNEQFF,TGTGCCACCAACGCGGGACTAGCTTCCAATGAGCAGTTCTTC
TRBJ1-3,.,TRBV28,TRBD1,CASSPHVLTGVSPSRNTIYF,TGTGCCAGCAGTCCCCACGTCTTGACAGGGGTATCACCCTCGAGAAACACCATATATTTT
TRBJ2-1,.,TRBV7-2,.,CASSLEPGPKNEQFF,TGTGCCAGCAGCTTAGAACCGGGACCCAAAAATGAGCAGTTCTTC
TRBJ2-1,once,TRBV11-2,.,CASSLVAGPTYNEQFF,TGTGCCAGCAGCTTAGTTGCCGGCCCAACCTACAATGAGCAGTTCTTC
TRBJ2-4,.,TRBV14,.,CASSLFMGAKNIQYF,TGTGCCAGCAGCCTATTCATGGGGGCCAAAAACATTCAGTACTTC
TRBJ2-5,.,TRBV9,TRBD2,CASSVFPSGRETQYF,TGTGCCAGCAGCGTCTTCCCTAGCGGGCGGGAGACCCAGTACTTC
TRBJ2-1,.,TRBV7-9,.,CASSSHLLGREHYNEQFF,TGTGCCAGCAGCTCCCATCTTTTGGGACGGGAACATTACAATGAGCAGTTCTTC
TRBJ1-1,.,TRBV30,.,CAWSPPQNTEAFF,TGTGCCTGGAGTCCGCCACAGAACACTGAAGCTTTCTTT